This T cell receptor beta chain appears in the sequencing data of a study of a mutant IDH1 vaccine in newly diagnosed glioma. Study in general: Previous care, which was radiotherapy, temozolomide, or both, most often involved both.

Notes on this clone: The antigen is not known.

Time point specified: week 23, last vaccination. The vaccine gave 300 ug of a 20-mer mutant IDH1 peptide subcutaneously per dose. The donor cohort comprised cases of new WHO grade 3 or 4 IDH1-mutant, ATRX-lost astrocytoma. Study observations and caveats: Pseudoprogression seemed unrelated to changes in top peripheral T cell clonotypes.

CDR3 length: 13 residues. CDR1 is SGDLS, CDR2 YYNGEE, per germline. Trimming pared 3 bases from V and 5 bases from J, leaving 10 bases between. Sequencing was performed with immunoSEQ multiplex PCR; in TCRdb, only in-frame clones are kept and a portion is missing. Of about 43,000 clones in the sample, roughly 80% were seen once. The clonotype comes from a woman in her late teens or twenties with glioma. Some clones in this sample may be carry-over from other donors' samples. The chain carries TRBV9 and TRBJ2-3; the D is unclear. Sequences were derived from PBMCs, sampled from a glioma patient whose treatment included an IDH1 peptide vaccine. The DNA for the CDR3 is TGTGCCAGCAGCGCCGCCCCGGAAGATACGCAGTATTTT. This sequence encodes CASSAAPEDTQYF.